This T cell receptor (beta chain) derives from a study of blood T cell repertoires in COVID-19. The CDR3 has 17 amino acids. J gave up 6 bases and V 1 base, and 7 bases lay outside the gene matches. CDR1 is SGHRS and CDR2 is YFSETQ in the germline V gene. How the authors handled the data: It was from reference gene primer amplification that nucleated cell counts were estimated. Clones were sequenced by immunoSEQ multiplex PCR, and TCRdb holds only the in-frame ones, with some missing. The V and J calls and clone size were taken over from that table, and D and trimming were inferred from the DNA. The sample shows around 130,000 clones, 82% of them seen only once.

The receptor comes from an elderly woman with acute or convalescent COVID-19. The sample was peripheral blood. The rearrangement uses TRBV5-1 and TRBJ2-2; 12 bases agree with TRBD1. The CDR3 loop reads CASSLRGQGAHAGELFF. CDR3 nucleotide sequence: TGCGCCAGCAGCTTGCGGGGACAGGGGGCGCACGCCGGGGAGCTGTTTTTT.